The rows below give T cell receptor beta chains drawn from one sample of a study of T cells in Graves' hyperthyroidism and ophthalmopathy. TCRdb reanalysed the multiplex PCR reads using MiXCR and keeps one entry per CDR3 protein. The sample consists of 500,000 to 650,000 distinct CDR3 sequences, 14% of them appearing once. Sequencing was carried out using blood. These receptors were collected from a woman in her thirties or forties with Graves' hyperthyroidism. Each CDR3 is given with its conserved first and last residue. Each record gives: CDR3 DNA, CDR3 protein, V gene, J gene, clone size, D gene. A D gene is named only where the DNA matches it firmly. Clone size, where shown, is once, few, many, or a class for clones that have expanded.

TGTGCCTGGAGTGTAGGGGGGTTCTCCTACGAGCAGTACTTC,CAWSVGGFSYEQYF,TRBV30,TRBJ2-7,few,.
TGTGCCACCATGGACACGACGGGAAACACCATATATTTT,CATMDTTGNTIYF,TRBV28,TRBJ1-3,.,.
TGCGCCAGCAGCCAACTAACAGGGAACAATCAGCCCCAGCATTTT,CASSQLTGNNQPQHF,TRBV4-1,TRBJ1-5,.,.
TGTGCCACCAGCAGAGATCTGAGCCTTAGCAATCAGCCCCAGCATTTT,CATSRDLSLSNQPQHF,TRBV15,TRBJ1-5,.,.
TGTGCCAGCAGTTATTTTGCAGGGGCCTTAGGGGCCCAGCATTTT,CASSYFAGALGAQHF,TRBV6-2/TRBV6-3,TRBJ1-5,few,.
TGCAGTGCTTCAGTTCCAACTAATGAAAAACTGTTTTTT,CSASVPTNEKLFF,TRBV20-1,TRBJ1-4,many,.
TGCGCCAGCAGATTGGACCCGAACACTGAAGCTTTCTTT,CASRLDPNTEAFF,TRBV5-1,TRBJ1-1,many,.
TGCAGTGCTAGAGATCTTACCCCGGGAGGGCAAGAGACCCAGTACTTC,CSARDLTPGGQETQYF,TRBV20-1,TRBJ2-5,.,TRBD2
TGTGCCAGCAGCCGAGAAGGGCAGGGCCGAGAGACCCAGTACTTC,CASSREGQGRETQYF,TRBV7-9,TRBJ2-5,many,.
TGTGCCAGCAGATCCGGGACTAGCGCCTACGAGCAGTACTTC,CASRSGTSAYEQYF,TRBV7-2,TRBJ2-7,few,TRBD2
TGCAGTGCCACCGGGACTAGTCGAGGCTCCTACGAGCAGTACTTC,CSATGTSRGSYEQYF,TRBV20-1,TRBJ2-7,few,TRBD2
TGTGCCAGCAGCAGAGGGGACAGGGGGCTTTCCTACGAGCAGTACTTC,CASSRGDRGLSYEQYF,TRBV3-1,TRBJ2-7,.,TRBD1
TGTGCCAGCAGCCACCTGGCCGATGAGCAGTTCTTC,CASSHLADEQFF,TRBV3-1,TRBJ2-1,.,.
TGCAGTGCTAGGGCAGGGCTAACAGATACGCAGTATTTT,CSARAGLTDTQYF,TRBV20-1,TRBJ2-3,many,.
TGTGCCAGCAGCTTAGGGACAGGGGCGGGTAATCAGCCCCAGCATTTT,CASSLGTGAGNQPQHF,TRBV7-8,TRBJ1-5,.,TRBD1
TGTGCCAGCAGTTCTGAGGGCAATCAGCCCCAGCATTTT,CASSSEGNQPQHF,TRBV28,TRBJ1-5,many,.
TGCAGTGCTAAGAGGTCGACAGGGTATGCCAAAAACATTCAGTACTTC,CSAKRSTGYAKNIQYF,TRBV20-1,TRBJ2-4,many,TRBD1
TGTGCCAGCCATCGGGACCCAGGGGCCTCGAGGGGCTACACCTTC,CASHRDPGASRGYTF,TRBV6-1,TRBJ1-2,.,.
TGCAGTGCTAGATCTAGCGGGGGCACAGATACGCAGTATTTT,CSARSSGGTDTQYF,TRBV20-1,TRBJ2-3,few,TRBD2
TGTGCCATCAGTGAGTCCCAGGGATATAATGGCTACACCTTC,CAISESQGYNGYTF,TRBV10-3,TRBJ1-2,many,.
TGCAGTGCTAGAGATGGGAGGGAGGGCCATGGGACCCAGTACTTC,CSARDGREGHGTQYF,TRBV20-1,TRBJ2-5,many,TRBD2
TGTGCCAGCAGCCAAGGGACTAGCGCGATGGAGACCCAGTACTTC,CASSQGTSAMETQYF,TRBV14,TRBJ2-5,many,TRBD2
TGTGCCAGCAGTTTATCGCGGGGGCAATACAATGAGCAGTTCTTC,CASSLSRGQYNEQFF,TRBV27,TRBJ2-1,many,.
TGTGCCAGCAGCTTAGATCGAGGGGGACTAGCGGACTACGAGCAGTACTTC,CASSLDRGGLADYEQYF,TRBV11-2,TRBJ2-7,many,TRBD2